A selection of T cell receptor beta chains follows, all from one sample in a study of OX40 agonist ivuxolimab in advanced cancers. Assay: immunoSEQ multiplex PCR; the TCRdb copy retains only in-frame clones and omits some. This sample has around 84,000 clones; around 93% occur once, and the top ten carry 9.5% to 12%. The sample in question was CD4+ or CD8+ T cells sorted from blood, obtained in a trial of the OX40 agonist ivuxolimab. These receptors all come from an adult with an advanced solid tumor such as melanoma, head and neck, liver or kidney cancer. CDR3s include the opening cysteine and the closing phenylalanine or tryptophan. D genes are given only for firm matches. Rows may omit the clone size; those that give it use once, few, many or a size class.

d_gene | j_gene | len | v_gene | abundance | CDR3nt | CDR3aa
TRBD2 | TRBJ2-1 | 15 | TRBV9 | - | TGTGCCAGCAGCGTAGGAGCGGGGGGTCTCAATGAGCAGTTCTTC | CASSVGAGGLNEQFF
- | TRBJ2-6 | 18 | TRBV5-1 | - | TGCGCCAGCAGCTTGGAAGGACCAAGGGACTCTGGGGCCAACGTCCTGACTTTC | CASSLEGPRDSGANVLTF
TRBD2 | TRBJ2-3 | 15 | TRBV2 | - | TGTGCCAGCAGTCCTAGCGGGGCCGACACAGATACGCAGTATTTT | CASSPSGADTDTQYF
- | TRBJ2-7 | 10 | TRBV7-8 | - | TGTGCCAGCAGCGGGTTCGAGCAGTACTTC | CASSGFEQYF
- | TRBJ2-7 | 17 | TRBV7-2 | - | TGTGCCAGCAGCCGGACTTTTGGGAGCTCAGTCTCCTACGAGCAGTACTTC | CASSRTFGSSVSYEQYF
- | TRBJ1-3 | 17 | TRBV9 | - | TGTGCCAGCAGCGTAGCTCGGGGTGGGTTCTCTGGAAACACCATATATTTT | CASSVARGGFSGNTIYF
- | TRBJ2-7 | 15 | TRBV21-1 | - | TGTGCCAGCAGCAAATCACTCGGCCTCCACTACGAGCAGTACTTC | CASSKSLGLHYEQYF
TRBD1 | TRBJ2-7 | 14 | TRBV27 | - | TGTGCCAGCAGCCCGACAGGGGAAGCCTACGAGCAGTACTTC | CASSPTGEAYEQYF
- | TRBJ1-2 | 15 | TRBV6-5 | - | TGTGCCAGCAGTTACCTGACGGGGGGCGGCTATGGCTACACCTTC | CASSYLTGGGYGYTF
TRBD2 | TRBJ2-5 | 16 | TRBV6-5 | once | TGTGCCAGCAGTTGGGGTTTTTGGGGGGGCCAAGAGACCCAGTACTTC | CASSWGFWGGQETQYF
- | TRBJ2-7 | 13 | TRBV4-1 | - | TGCGCCAGCAGCCAAGATCCAGCAACCGAGCAGTACTTC | CASSQDPATEQYF